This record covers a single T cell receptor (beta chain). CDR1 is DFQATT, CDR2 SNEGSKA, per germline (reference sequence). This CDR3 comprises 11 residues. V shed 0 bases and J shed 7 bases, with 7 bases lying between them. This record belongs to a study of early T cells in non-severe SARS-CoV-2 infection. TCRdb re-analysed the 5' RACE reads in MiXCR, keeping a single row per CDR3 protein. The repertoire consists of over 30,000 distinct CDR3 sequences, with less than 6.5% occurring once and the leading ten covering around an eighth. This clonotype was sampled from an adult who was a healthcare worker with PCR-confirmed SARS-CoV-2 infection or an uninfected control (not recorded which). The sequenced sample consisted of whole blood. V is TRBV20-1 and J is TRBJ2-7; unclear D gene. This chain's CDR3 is CSARDSWEQYF. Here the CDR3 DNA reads TGCAGTGCTAGAGACTCGTGGGAGCAGTACTTC.